The next 19 T cell receptor beta chains were all read from a single sample in a study of T cells in Graves' hyperthyroidism and ophthalmopathy. RNA transcripts were the template for amplifying TCR beta CDR3 regions. First-round RT-PCR with HTBI primers amplified the TCR CDR3 region. MiXCR was run by TCRdb on the multiplex PCR reads, yielding one entry per CDR3 protein. The table lists hundreds of thousands of distinct CDR3 sequences, under 15% of them singletons. Sequencing input: blood. These receptor sequences come from a woman aged 40 to 55 with Graves' ophthalmopathy.

The rearrangement joins TRBV28 to TRBJ2-7; 7 bases map to TRBD1. J was trimmed by 5 bases and V by 11 bases; bases with no gene match: 3. This CDR3 region has 10 residues. Germline loops: CDR1 MDHEN, CDR2 SYDVKM. In DNA, the CDR3 is TGTGCCTCAACAGGGGACGAGCAGTACTTC. This codes for CASTGDEQYF. The whole variable domain, remainder taken from reference TRBV28 and TRBJ2-7, is DVKVTQSSRYLVKRTGEKVFLECVQDMDHENMFWYRQDPGLGLRLIYFSYDVKMKEKGDIPEGYSVSREKKERFSLILESASTNQTSMYLCASTGDEQYFGPGTRLTVT.

There are many counts of this clonotype. The CDR3 region is CASSESSGSQETQYF. The CDR3 DNA reads as TGTGCCAGCAGTGAATCAAGCGGGTCCCAAGAGACCCAGTACTTC. This chain links TRBV25-1 with TRBJ2-5, with a weak D call TRBD2 (6 bases). In germline, CDR1 is MGHDK, CDR2 SYGVNS. The germline V and J ends were trimmed by 1 base and 1 base, with 10 bases remaining between them. This CDR3 has 15 amino acids.

The sample holds a few counts of this clonotype. V and J are TRBV6-1 and TRBJ2-1, with 11 nucleotides matching TRBD2. The germline V gene encodes CDR1 MNHNS and CDR2 SASEGT. Unmatched junction bases numbered 3, after V lost 1 base and J lost 4 bases. The CDR3 totals 16 residues. The CDR3 DNA reads TGTGCCAGCAGTGAAGAAGCTAGCGGGGGGTACAATGAGCAGTTCTTC. It yields the protein CASSEEASGGYNEQFF.

This clonotype was counted many times. V and J are TRBV30 and TRBJ1-5, with 7 bases that match TRBD1. Trimming cost V 2 bases and J 2 bases; bases outside gene matches: 3. Germline V CDR1 and CDR2: GTSNPN, SVGIG (reference sequence). CDR3 length: 14 residues. The CDR3 sequence: CAWSLTGGNQPQHF. The CDR3 coding sequence is TGTGCCTGGAGTCTTACAGGGGGCAATCAGCCCCAGCATTTT.

The gene calls are TRBV6-1 and TRBJ1-1; 7 bases are shared with TRBD1. The germline V gene has CDR1 MNHNS and CDR2 SASEGT. The CDR3 covers 14 residues. With V trimmed by 6 bases and J by 4 bases, 8 bases remained unmatched. The CDR3 region has the DNA TGTGCCAGCAGAGACGGGACAGCAGGCACTGAAGCTTTCTTT. Its translation: CASRDGTAGTEAFF.

Regarding this clonotype: Just one base apart from a much larger clone, this may be a read error. CDR3 sequence: CASIIRRNRPQHF. The CDR3 bases are TGTGCCAGCATTATAAGAAGGAATCGGCCCCAGCATTTT. This chain joins TRBV6-7 and TRBJ1-5; D not resolved. TRBV6-7 has ORF status, its function being uncertain. The CDR3 spans 13 residues.

This clonotype was seen many times. The CDR3 nucleotides are TGTGCCAGCAGTTTCAGGGGGCGTCAGCCCCAGCATTTT. As protein: CASSFRGRQPQHF. The chain is built from TRBV27 and TRBJ1-5, with TRBD1 matching over 8 bases. The CDR3 runs to 13 residues. CDR1 is MNHEY, CDR2 SMNVEV, per germline (reference sequence). V gave up 3 bases and J gave up 6 bases; unmatched junction bases: 1.

This clonotype was found many times. V usage is TRBV6-1 and J usage is TRBJ2-5, with TRBD1 as a possible D gene (6 bases). Germline CDR1 reads MNHNS; CDR2 reads SASEGT. The CDR3 covers 12 residues. The V gene lost 7 bases and the J gene lost 5 bases, with 11 bases spanning the gap. The DNA of the CDR3 is TGTGCCAGCAACCAGCAGGGGGAGACCCAGTACTTC. Amino acid sequence: CASNQQGETQYF.

This clonotype was counted many times. The V call is TRBV15, the J call TRBJ1-6; D not certain. V lost 6 bases and J 5 bases, leaving 5 bases between the germline ends. Germline CDR1 reads LNHNV; CDR2 reads YYDKDF (reference sequence). The CDR3 extends over 12 amino acids. The CDR3 reads CATRQNNSPLHF. CDR3 in DNA: TGTGCCACCAGACAGAATAATTCACCCCTCCACTTT.

In this sample, this clonotype turned up a few times. The chain recombines TRBV5-1 with TRBJ1-5; the D is unclear. The V gene lost 2 bases and the J gene lost 6 bases, with 6 bases spanning the gap. The CDR3 is made up of 12 amino acids. Germline CDR1 is SGHRS and CDR2 is YFSETQ. Here the CDR3 reads CASSFNGQPQHF. CDR3 coding DNA: TGCGCCAGCAGCTTTAATGGTCAGCCCCAGCATTTT.

The chain uses TRBV19 and TRBJ2-5; D is unresolved. V lost 4 bases, J lost 1 base, and 7 bases lay in between. CDR1 is LNHDA and CDR2 is SQIVND in the germline V gene (reference sequence). The CDR3 length is 13 residues. In DNA form, the CDR3 reads TGTGCCAGTAGTAAAGAAACCCAAGAGACCCAGTACTTC. The encoded protein is CASSKETQETQYF. Full variable domain (remainder filled in from reference TRBV19 and TRBJ2-5): DGGITQSPKYLFRKEGQNVTLSCEQNLNHDAMYWYRQDPGQGLRLIYYSQIVNDFQKGDIAEGYSVSREKKESFPLTVTSAQKNPTAFYLCASSKETQETQYFGPGTRLLVL.

This clonotype was counted at least ten times. V gene TRBV30 combines with J gene TRBJ1-1; D unclear. Trimming removed 5 bases from V and 5 bases from J, with 24 bases in between. CDR3 length: 16 amino acids. From germline, CDR1 is GTSNPN and CDR2 SVGIG (reference sequence). The CDR3 nucleotides are TGTGCCTGGCAATCAGCAATGCGGCAGGCTCGGACTGAAGCTTTCTTT. As protein: CAWQSAMRQARTEAFF.

This clonotype was seen at least ten times. The genes are TRBV7-2 and TRBJ2-5, with TRBD2 identical over 8 bases. The CDR3 spans 15 residues. Trimming removed 4 bases from V and 5 bases from J; junction bases left unmatched: 9. Looked up from germline, CDR1 is SGHTA and CDR2 is FQGNSA. The CDR3 sequence: CASSSDGRAWETQYF. In DNA, the CDR3 is TGTGCCAGCAGCTCAGACGGGAGGGCGTGGGAGACCCAGTACTTC.

This clonotype was counted at least ten times. V usage is TRBV9 and J usage is TRBJ1-5; maybe TRBD1 (5 bases). V gave up 7 bases and J gave up 3 bases, with 14 bases separating them. The CDR3 has 14 residues. Germline lookup yields CDR1 SGDLS and CDR2 YYNGEE. The CDR3 coding sequence is TGTGCCAGCGGCGACCAGGGACCCAATCAGCCCCAGCATTTT. Translating gives CASGDQGPNQPQHF.

The sample holds a few counts of this clonotype. This chain connects TRBV28 to TRBJ1-2; D ambiguous. Deletions cut 3 bases from V and 7 bases from J, with 12 bases between. The CDR3 length is 13 residues. Germline V lookup: CDR1 MDHEN, CDR2 SYDVKM. The CDR3, as DNA: TGTGCCAGCAGTTTTGGCCCTACCCCTGGCTACACCTTC. Amino acids: CASSFGPTPGYTF.

This clonotype was recorded once. The chain carries TRBV3-1 and TRBJ1-5, with TRBD1 identical over 8 bases. This CDR3 comprises 14 residues. Germline V gene sequence: CDR1 LGHDT, CDR2 YNNKEL (reference sequence). V was pared by 4 bases and J by 9 bases, with 8 bases of the junction left unmatched. The CDR3 nucleotides read TGTGCCAGCAGCCCGGGACAGGTAGATTTGCCCCAGCATTTT. It translates to CASSPGQVDLPQHF.

This clonotype appeared a single time. The V gene is TRBV4-1, the J gene TRBJ1-5; D is undetermined. Per germline, CDR1 MGHRA and CDR2 YSYEKL. The CDR3 sequence is 14 residues long. Trimming removed 2 bases from V and 4 bases from J, with 9 bases in between. This chain's CDR3 is CASSQQLFNQPQHF. CDR3 in DNA: TGCGCCAGCAGCCAACAGCTCTTTAATCAGCCCCAGCATTTT.

The sample holds many counts of this clonotype. The genes are TRBV7-2 and TRBJ2-6, with 8 bases matching TRBD1. V was pared by 5 bases and J by 3 bases, with 3 bases of the junction left unmatched. Germline lookup yields CDR1 SGHTA and CDR2 FQGNSA. CDR3 length equals 15 residues. The CDR3 reads CASSSRGHGANVLTF. The CDR3 nucleotides are TGTGCCAGCAGCAGCAGGGGGCATGGGGCCAACGTCCTGACTTTC. The variable domain in full, with the rest retrieved from reference TRBV7-2 and TRBJ2-6, is GAGVSQSPSNKVTEKGKDVELRCDPISGHTALYWYRQSLGQGLEFLIYFQGNSAPDKSGLPSDRFSAERTGGSVSTLTIQRTQQEDSAVYLCASSSRGHGANVLTFGAGSRLTVL.

This clonotype was seen at least ten times. V usage is TRBV29-1 and J usage is TRBJ2-7, with TRBD1 matching over 9 bases. Losses at the gene ends were 1 base for V and 5 bases for J; bases not matched to a gene: 9. CDR3 length equals 15 residues. CDR1 and CDR2 (germline): SQVTM, ANQGSEA. This chain's CDR3 is CSVEGAPGQGNEQYF. In DNA form, the CDR3 reads TGCAGCGTTGAAGGCGCTCCGGGACAGGGCAACGAGCAGTACTTC.